Presented here are 11 T cell receptor beta chains from one specimen sequenced in a study of T-cell reconstitution after alpha-beta-depleted transplantation in children. Unique molecular identifiers were incorporated during preparation of the TCRbeta library. TCRdb analysed the PCR reads with MiXCR anew, one entry per CDR3 protein. The sample yields some 600,000 distinct CDR3 sequences, about 15% seen once. Material: PBMCs from the stem cell graft donor, obtained from the stem cell graft. All receptors come from a human donor who donated a stem cell graft to a child with acute myeloid leukemia.

There are a few counts of this clonotype. The chain couples TRBV27 to TRBJ1-5, with TRBD1 identical over 9 bases. The junction had 12 bases not matched to a gene; V was cut back by 6 bases and J by 6 bases. The length of the CDR3 is 16 residues. Germline values: CDR1 MNHEY, CDR2 SMNVEV (reference sequence). The CDR3 DNA reads TGTGCCAGCAGCATTATCGGGGGACAGGGTAGTCAGCCCCAGCATTTT. Translation gives CASSIIGGQGSQPQHF.

This clonotype came up a few times. The chain is built from TRBV5-1 and TRBJ1-2, with 8 bases that match TRBD1. Germline V gene data show CDR1 as SGHRS and CDR2 as YFSETQ. This CDR3 has 14 residues. V was clipped by 7 bases and J by 5 bases; unmatched bases: 10. CDR3 sequence: CASEPGQGWYGYTF. The CDR3 DNA reads TGCGCCAGCGAACCAGGACAGGGATGGTATGGCTACACCTTC.

The rearrangement uses TRBV5-1 and TRBJ2-7; D not certain. Trimming shortened V by 1 base and J by 1 base, and 9 bases separated the two germline ends. Germline CDR1 reads SGHRS; CDR2 reads YFSETQ. The CDR3 loop spans 14 amino acids. The CDR3: CASSLRLTSYEQYF. CDR3 DNA sequence: TGCGCCAGCAGCTTGCGGCTGACGTCCTACGAGCAGTACTTC. The entire variable domain, with the rest obtained from reference TRBV5-1 and TRBJ2-7, is as follows: KAGVTQTPRYLIKTRGQQVTLSCSPISGHRSVSWYQQTPGQGLQFLFEYFSETQRNKGNFPGRFSGRQFSNSRSEMNVSTLELGDSALYLCASSLRLTSYEQYFGPGTRLTVT.

This rearrangement joins TRBV13 to TRBJ2-7; 7 positions match TRBD2. CDR3 length: 16 residues. Germline assignment: CDR1 PRHDT and CDR2 FYEKMQ (reference sequence). After removal of 1 base from V and 1 base from J, the junction contained 7 bases not matched to a gene. The CDR3 nucleotides are TGTGCCAGCAGCTTAGCGGGGGGAAGTGGGTCCTACGAGCAGTACGTC. It is translated as CASSLAGGSGSYEQYV.

This clonotype was found many times. The chain links TRBV20-1 to TRBJ2-3, with D possibly being TRBD2 (7 bases). The length of the CDR3 is 16 residues. The germline V and J ends were trimmed by 0 bases and 3 bases, with 16 bases remaining between them. The germline V gene encodes CDR1 DFQATT and CDR2 SNEGSKA (reference sequence). The CDR3 protein is CSARDLRGARTDTQYF. The CDR3 coding sequence is TGCAGTGCTAGAGACCTTCGGGGGGCTAGGACAGATACGCAGTATTTT.

With respect to this clonotype: Given the absence of the conserved phenylalanine or tryptophan at the CDR3 end, a read error is likely. No DNA is shown, since the ends of the CDR3 on it are uncertain; the CDR3 is the one TCRdb lists. The chain is built from TRBV21-1 and TRBJ1-1; the D call in the table, TRBD1, was not verified against the DNA. TRBV21-1 is a known pseudogene. The CDR3 spans 10 amino acids, including both terminal residues. CDR3: CASIKGAGAA.

This clonotype showed up many times. The chain recombines TRBV5-5 with TRBJ1-1; D unclear. Germline loops: CDR1 SGHKS, CDR2 YYEKEE (reference sequence). This CDR3 comprises 15 residues. Trimming left V 1 base short and J 1 base short, with 11 bases between. For the CDR3, the DNA is TGTGCCAGCAGCTTGCGATCCTTGGGGAACACTGAAGCTTTCTTT. This gives the protein CASSLRSLGNTEAFF.

The genes are TRBV7-9 and TRBJ2-5; D perhaps matches TRBD1 (5 bases). The CDR3 length is 17 residues. The germline V gene has CDR1 SEHNR and CDR2 FQNEAQ (reference sequence). V lost 4 bases to trimming and J lost 1 base, with 19 bases between them. CDR3 sequence reads: CASSSGSTIWGQETQYF. As DNA, the CDR3 is TGTGCCAGCAGCTCAGGGTCAACTATTTGGGGCCAAGAGACCCAGTACTTC.

This clonotype was detected only a few times. V is TRBV7-2 and J is TRBJ1-1; no definite D call. This CDR3 has 13 amino acids. V shed 6 bases and J shed 0 bases, with 8 bases lying between them. Per germline, CDR1 SGHTA and CDR2 FQGNSA. CDR3 protein: CASRSTVNTEAFF. CDR3 in DNA: TGTGCCAGCAGGTCTACAGTGAACACTGAAGCTTTCTTT.

This chain connects TRBV29-1 to TRBJ1-1; TRBD1 agrees at 8 bases. This CDR3 region has 12 residues. The V gene's germline CDR1 is SQVTM and CDR2 ANQGSEA. J was trimmed by 5 bases and V by 8 bases; bases with no gene match: 7. This CDR3 reads CSTKQGETEAFF. The CDR3 bases are TGCAGCACCAAACAGGGGGAAACTGAAGCTTTCTTT. The full variable domain, in which reference TRBV29-1 and TRBJ1-1 provide the parts outside the CDR3, is SAVISQKPSRDICQRGTSLTIQCQVDSQVTMMFWYRQQPGQSLTLIATANQGSEATYESGFVIDKFPISRPNLTFSTLTVSNMSPEDSSIYLCSTKQGETEAFFGQGTRLTVV.

This clonotype was recorded many times. This sequence joins TRBV18 and TRBJ1-1; unclear D gene. Germline assignment: CDR1 KGHSH and CDR2 LQKENI. With 8 bases removed from V and 0 bases from J, the gap between germline ends came to 7 bases. This CDR3 is built from 12 residues. DNA of the CDR3: TGTGCCAGCAGCCCAATGAACACTGAAGCTTTCTTT. Translated, it gives CASSPMNTEAFF.